The clone carrying this TCR beta chain was detected only a few times. Clones were read by immunoSEQ multiplex PCR, and TCRdb kept only the in-frame ones, dropping some. Found here are tens of thousands of clones, roughly 86% of them singletons; the top ten hold 1%. Germline V gene sequence: CDR1 SGHRS, CDR2 YFSETQ. The CDR3 has 16 residues. The ends were cut back, 0 bases at V and 0 bases at J, with 12 bases in the middle. The sample comes from a study of blood T cell repertoires in COVID-19. Sequenced input: peripheral blood. This TCR was recovered from a man in his sixties or seventies with acute or convalescent COVID-19. The chain recombines TRBV5-1 with TRBJ1-2; possibly TRBD1 for D (6 bases). This CDR3 reads CASSLARGRTNYGYTF. CDR3 nucleotide sequence: TGCGCCAGCAGCTTGGCCAGGGGCAGAACTAACTATGGCTACACCTTC.